This T cell receptor (beta chain) was obtained from a study of siplizumab effects on memory and regulatory T cells. Notes on this clone: As yet, its antigen is unknown.

There are 11 residues in the CDR3. Germline lookup yields CDR1 ENHRY and CDR2 SYGVKD. The V end lost 7 bases, the J end lost 4 bases, and 6 bases lay between the germline ends. Study-level results: Proof of suppressive function in proliferating Tregs from siplizumab cultures was not established. Many proliferating CD4+ or CD8+ clones remained unclassified. Roughly 75-96% of them could not be assigned either a naive or a memory phenotype.

Clones were sequenced by immunoSEQ multiplex PCR, and TCRdb holds only the in-frame ones, with some missing. The table includes 50,000 or so clones, less than 98% detected once. The sequence was obtained from a human donor in good health. The sample comprised naive CD4+ T cells sorted from blood. V gene TRBV10-3 combines with J gene TRBJ2-3; the D is unclear. CDR3 sequence reads: CAIKEADTQYF. As DNA, the CDR3 is TGTGCCATCAAAGAAGCAGATACGCAGTATTTT.